This TCR beta chain was obtained from a study of cytomegalovirus exposure and HLA in healthy donors. The study, taken as a whole, reports: In a later analysis, a missense DCLRE1C variant was linked to TCR beta V- and J-gene trimming. Productive status was seen about 87% or about 30% of the time for most TCR beta V segments in an earlier analysis. The listing of 150 or so TCR beta chains classed them as cytomegalovirus-associated. While the bulk of TCR sequences proved rare, some public TCRs turned up in many donors.

PCR was performed using 60 Vbeta and 13 Jbeta primers. Assay used: immunoSEQ multiplex PCR; TCRdb lists only in-frame clones, some missing. The repertoire holds roughly 140,000 clones, with about 73% as singletons. Concerning this clone itself: Its specificity is not known. The sample carries other DNA sequences with the same CDR3.

The V and J ends lost 4 bases and 1 base respectively, with 6 bases between them. The CDR3 sequence is 13 residues long. CDR1 and CDR2 from the germline V gene are ENHRY and SYGVKD. The TCR comes from a man in his forties in good health and CMV-seropositive. The chain is built from TRBV10-3 and TRBJ2-3; D may be TRBD1 (5 bases). Specimen: PBMCs. CDR3 sequence (DNA): TGTGCCATCAGTGTGGGGCGCACAGATACGCAGTATTTT. Translating gives CAISVGRTDTQYF.